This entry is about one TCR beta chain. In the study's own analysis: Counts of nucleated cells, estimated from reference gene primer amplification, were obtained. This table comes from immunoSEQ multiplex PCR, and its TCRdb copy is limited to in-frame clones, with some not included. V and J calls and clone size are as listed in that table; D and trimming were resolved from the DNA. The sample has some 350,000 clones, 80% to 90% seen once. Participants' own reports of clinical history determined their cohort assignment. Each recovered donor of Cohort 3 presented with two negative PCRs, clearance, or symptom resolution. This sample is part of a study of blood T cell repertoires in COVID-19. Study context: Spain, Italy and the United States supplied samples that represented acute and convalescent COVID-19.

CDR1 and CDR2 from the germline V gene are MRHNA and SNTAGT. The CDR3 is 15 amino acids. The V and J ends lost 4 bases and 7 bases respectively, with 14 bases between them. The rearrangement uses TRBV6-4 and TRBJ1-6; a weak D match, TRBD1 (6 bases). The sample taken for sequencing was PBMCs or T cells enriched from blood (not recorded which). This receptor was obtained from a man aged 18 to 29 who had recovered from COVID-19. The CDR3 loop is CASSGTGYGNSPLHF. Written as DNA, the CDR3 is TGTGCCAGCAGTGGAACAGGGTACGGGAATTCACCCCTCCACTTT.